These T cell receptor beta chains were read from a single sample in a study of shared clonotypes between healthy human individuals. Repertoires were generated with immunoSEQ multiplex PCR, while TCRdb's copy carries only in-frame clones and drops some. The sample records hundreds of thousands of clones, approximately 80% being singletons. Sequencing input: PBMCs. Receptors were obtained from a middle-aged woman in good health. Some clones in this sample may be carry-over from other donors' samples. CDR3s include the opening cysteine and the closing phenylalanine or tryptophan. The D gene is left open where the match is weak. Only part of the rows carry a size: once, few, many, or a class if the clone is expanded.

v_call d_call clone_size cdr3_aa
TRBV15 . . CATSRDWADSYEQYF
TRBV2 . . CASSVSTGAIYEQYF
TRBV7-2 TRBD1 . CASSLATGRVGELFF
TRBV28 . . CASSFAPNTPSYEQYF
TRBV2 . once CASSVEGGGTDTQYF
TRBV5-1 . . CASSRDTSEQYF
TRBV2 TRBD1 . CASSADRSLYQPQHF
TRBV28 . . CASIPPGHIPPASHFYEQYF
TRBV7-2 . once CASSLVLRGTEAFF
TRBV18 TRBD2 once CASSPPGGRARETQYF
TRBV6-5 . . CASSYSTRRGTQYF
TRBV28 . . CASSFPGSRGETQYF
TRBV18 . . CASSRQPLYQPQHF
TRBV7-9 . . CASSSEGNQPQHF
TRBV6-1 . . CASSEVLTGYEQYF
TRBV11-2 . once CASTKRGSGVTDTQYF
TRBV5-1 . . CASSVGQDYEQYF
TRBV19 TRBD1 once CASSRDSRGYTF
TRBV6-1 . . CASRGPGEETQYF
TRBV15 . . CATSRDRGRNTGELFF
TRBV11-2 . many CASSLGGRGKLYNEQFF
TRBV30 . . CAWSPRDLNQPQHF
TRBV7-2 . . CASSLGHFGELFF
TRBV5-1 . . CASSPSEGRNTIYF
TRBV5-1 TRBD2 few CASSLEGGRASGELFF
TRBV5-1 . . CASSLMGGGETQYF
TRBV28 TRBD1 few CASSFSDRDRQPQHF